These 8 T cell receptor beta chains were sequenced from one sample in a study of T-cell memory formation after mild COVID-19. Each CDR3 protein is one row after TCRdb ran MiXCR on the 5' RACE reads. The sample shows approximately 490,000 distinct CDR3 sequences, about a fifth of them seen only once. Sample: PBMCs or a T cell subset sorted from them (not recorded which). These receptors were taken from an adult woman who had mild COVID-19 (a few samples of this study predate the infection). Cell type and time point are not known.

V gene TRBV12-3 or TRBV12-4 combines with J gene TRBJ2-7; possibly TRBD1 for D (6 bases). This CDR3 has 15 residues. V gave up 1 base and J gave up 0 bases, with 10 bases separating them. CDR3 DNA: TGTGCCAGCAGTTTAGGGATAGGGGGCTCCTACGAGCAGTACTTC. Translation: CASSLGIGGSYEQYF.

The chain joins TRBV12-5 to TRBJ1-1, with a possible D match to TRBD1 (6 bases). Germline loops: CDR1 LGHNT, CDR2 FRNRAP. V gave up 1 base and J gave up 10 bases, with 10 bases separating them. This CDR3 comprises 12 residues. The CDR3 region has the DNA TGTGCTAGTGGTTTGGGCACAGGGCGAGCTTTCTTT. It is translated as CASGLGTGRAFF.

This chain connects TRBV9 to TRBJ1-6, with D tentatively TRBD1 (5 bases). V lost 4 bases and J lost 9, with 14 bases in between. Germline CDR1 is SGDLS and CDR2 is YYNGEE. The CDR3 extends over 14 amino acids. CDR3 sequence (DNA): TGTGCCAGCAGCCAGGGCGACATTAGTTCACCCCTCCACTTT. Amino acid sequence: CASSQGDISSPLHF.

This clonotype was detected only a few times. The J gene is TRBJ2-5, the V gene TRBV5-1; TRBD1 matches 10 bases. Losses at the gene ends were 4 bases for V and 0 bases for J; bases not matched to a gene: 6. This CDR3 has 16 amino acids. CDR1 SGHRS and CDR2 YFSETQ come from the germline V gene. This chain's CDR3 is CASSPDRGGYQETQYF. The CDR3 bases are TGCGCCAGCAGCCCGGACAGGGGGGGATACCAAGAGACCCAGTACTTC.

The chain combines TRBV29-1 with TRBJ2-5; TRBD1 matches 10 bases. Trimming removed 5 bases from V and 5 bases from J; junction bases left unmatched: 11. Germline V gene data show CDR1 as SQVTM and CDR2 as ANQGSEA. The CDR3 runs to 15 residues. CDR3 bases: TGCAGCGTTAAAGGGGACAGGGGAATAGTGGAGACCCAGTACTTC. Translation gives CSVKGDRGIVETQYF. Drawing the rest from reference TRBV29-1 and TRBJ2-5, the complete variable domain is SAVISQKPSRDICQRGTSLTIQCQVDSQVTMMFWYRQQPGQSLTLIATANQGSEATYESGFVIDKFPISRPNLTFSTLTVSNMSPEDSSIYLCSVKGDRGIVETQYFGPGTRLLVL.

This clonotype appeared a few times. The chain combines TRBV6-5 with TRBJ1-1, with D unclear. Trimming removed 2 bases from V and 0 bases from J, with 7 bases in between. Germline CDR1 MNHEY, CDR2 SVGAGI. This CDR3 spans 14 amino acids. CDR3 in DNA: TGTGCCAGCAGTTACGGCGTGTTGAACACTGAAGCTTTCTTT. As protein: CASSYGVLNTEAFF.

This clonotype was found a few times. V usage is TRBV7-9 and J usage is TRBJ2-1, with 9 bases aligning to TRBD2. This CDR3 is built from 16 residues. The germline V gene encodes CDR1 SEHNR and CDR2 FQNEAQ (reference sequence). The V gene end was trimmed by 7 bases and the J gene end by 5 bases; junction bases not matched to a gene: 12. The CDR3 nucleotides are TGTGCCAGCACCACGGGAGCGGGAGGTGGGGACAATGAGCAGTTCTTC. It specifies CASTTGAGGGDNEQFF.

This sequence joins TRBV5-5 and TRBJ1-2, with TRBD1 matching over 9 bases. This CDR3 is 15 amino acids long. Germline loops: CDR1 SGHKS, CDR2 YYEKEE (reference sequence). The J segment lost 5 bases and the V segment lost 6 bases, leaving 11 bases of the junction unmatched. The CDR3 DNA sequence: TGTGCCAGCACCCCAACGCCCGGGACAGGGTATGGCTACACCTTC. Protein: CASTPTPGTGYGYTF.